This T cell receptor beta chain is drawn from a study of blood T cells in healthy people across ages. Study conclusions and caveats: Researchers judged that diversity estimates from one million T cells fell short of true values.

The count of this clonotype is one. Its antigen is unidentified. Primers used in a second PCR of roughly 7 to 12 cycles were a sample-barcoded 5' primer and a J-beta primer mix. Template switching added a 12-random-nucleotide identifier to every cDNA molecule. TCRdb passed the 5' RACE reads through MiXCR, listing each CDR3 protein once. The data hold about 1,400,000 distinct CDR3 sequences, with approximately 38% observed a single time. V was cut by 3 bases and J by 7 bases, with 22 bases left in between. CDR3 length: 15 amino acids. Germline V gene sequence: CDR1 DFQATT, CDR2 SNEGSKA (reference sequence).

The sequence was obtained from a woman aged 18-30 years in good health. The V and J genes are TRBV20-1 and TRBJ2-7; unclear D gene. The sequencing sample was made of blood. CDR3: CSARVKGFGGNEQYF. The DNA for the CDR3 is TGCAGTGCTAGGGTCAAAGGATTTGGTGGGAATGAGCAGTACTTC.